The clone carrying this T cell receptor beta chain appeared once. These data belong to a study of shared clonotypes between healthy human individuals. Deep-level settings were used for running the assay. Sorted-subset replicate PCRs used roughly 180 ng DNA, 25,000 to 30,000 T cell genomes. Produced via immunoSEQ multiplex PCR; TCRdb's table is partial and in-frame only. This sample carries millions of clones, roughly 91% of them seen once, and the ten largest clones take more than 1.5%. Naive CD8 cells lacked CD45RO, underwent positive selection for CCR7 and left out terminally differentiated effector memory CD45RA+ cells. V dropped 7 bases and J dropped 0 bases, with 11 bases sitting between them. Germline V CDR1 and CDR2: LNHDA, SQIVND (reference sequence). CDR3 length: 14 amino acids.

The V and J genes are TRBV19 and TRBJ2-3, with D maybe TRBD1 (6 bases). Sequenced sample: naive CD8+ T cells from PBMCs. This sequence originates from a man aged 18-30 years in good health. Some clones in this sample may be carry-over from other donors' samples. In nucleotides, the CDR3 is TGTGCCAGTACGGACAGCCCTAGCACAGATACGCAGTATTTT. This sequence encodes CASTDSPSTDTQYF.